This TCR beta chain stems from a study of blood T cell repertoires in COVID-19. Study context: Some COVID-19 samples were acute and others convalescent; all came from the United States, Italy and Spain. PBMCs, B-cell-depleted T cells, or T cells were the source of the cDNA or gDNA that made up the material.

This clone appeared a few times. As handled by the study authors: Reference gene primer amplification yielded estimated nucleated cell counts. Some clones are missing from TCRdb's copy, which holds only in-frame ones; the method was immunoSEQ multiplex PCR. That table is the source of V, J and clone size, and D and trimming were worked out from the DNA. This sample has around 130,000 clones, with roughly three quarters found just once. Germline loops: CDR1 SGHAT, CDR2 FQNNGV. The V end was cut by 2 bases, the J end by 0 bases, with 11 bases between. The CDR3 runs 16 residues. This TCR was sampled from a man older than 75 with acute or convalescent COVID-19. V usage is TRBV11-2 and J usage is TRBJ1-3, with D perhaps matching TRBD1 (5 bases). Sequencing used peripheral blood. The DNA for the CDR3 is TGTGCCAGCAGCTTATACGGGACTAACTCTGGAAACACCATATATTTT. Encoded protein: CASSLYGTNSGNTIYF.